This TCR beta chain originates from a study of OX40 agonist ivuxolimab in advanced cancers. Regarding the research as a whole: Ivuxolimab, which targeted the costimulatory receptor OX40 (CD134), was an agonistic, fully human IgG2 monoclonal antibody. Among the roughly 52 dose-escalation patients, around 19 had hepatocellular carcinoma, about 15 melanoma, 9 renal cell carcinoma and 9 head and neck cancer. Intravenous ivuxolimab was administered to patients every 2 weeks at six dose levels: 0.01, 0.1, 0.3, 1.5, 3 and 10 mg/kg. Three dose-escalation patients achieved partial responses, one with hepatocellular carcinoma and two with cutaneous melanoma. In the dose-escalation cohort, approximately 83% of patients were male, and the mean age was roughly 60 years with a range of roughly 20 to 79. Patients were allowed to have had prior anti-PD-1, anti-PD-L1 or anti-CTLA-4 therapy, and approximately 43% of the dose-escalation patients had previously received checkpoint inhibitors. Peripheral TCRbeta sequencing was intended to test whether TCR sequence diversity was altered and clonal T-cell expansion was caused by ivuxolimab. The paper reports the monotherapy dose-escalation portion (N of about 47 patients) of the phase I ivuxolimab trial. Points the paper makes about the study in general: After ivuxolimab, expanded clones were on average more numerous among CD8+ T cells than among CD4+ T cells. At doses of 0.1 to 3.0 mg/kg, clonal expansion of both CD4+ and CD8+ blood T cells was observed from baseline to week 6. In the 0.1-3.0 mg/kg groups, partial responders were among the patients with the lowest normalized peripheral clonal expansion, particularly in CD8+ T cells. Which antigens the clonally expanded peripheral T cells were specific for was not determined. Low levels of normalized T-cell clonal expansion were also shown by some nonresponding patients.

Patients with a history of autoimmune disease or receiving systemic immunosuppression were excluded from the trial. In every dose cohort, peripheral blood was drawn for TCR sequencing at baseline, cycle 4 day 1, and cycle 7 day 1. Samples came from an open-label, multicenter, first-in-human phase I dose-escalation trial of ivuxolimab. Adults with locally advanced or metastatic head and neck squamous cell, hepatocellular, melanoma or renal cell carcinoma were enrolled in the trial. CD4+ and CD8+ T cells were sorted separately from peripheral blood before TCR sequencing. To sequence the TCRbeta CDR3 region, genomic DNA was isolated from the sorted cells. TCRbeta CDR3 regions were sequenced using the immunoSEQ Assay. Imported from immuneACCESS, the table was reduced by TCRdb to in-frame sequences with V and J called. These copies leave out some clones; in studies compared against another copy, an unresolved V gene accounts for under half, and the cause of the remainder is not known. This sample has approximately 77,000 clones in its table, and around 93% of those were observed once. 0.32% of the sample comes from the top ten.

Compared with germline, V lacks 2 bases and J lacks 1 base; bases without a gene match: 5. The CDR3 has 16 amino acids, counting the end cysteine and phenylalanine. Just the 48-base CDR3 DNA is kept, in frame starting at base 1. CDR1 and CDR2 are read off the germline V gene as SGDLS and YYNGEE. About this clone: This receptor's antigen is unknown. No much larger clone is present one base from it, and per-base qualities are unavailable.

This specimen consisted of CD4+ or CD8+ T cells sorted from blood, obtained in a trial of the OX40 agonist ivuxolimab. This sequence was found in an adult with an advanced solid tumor such as melanoma, head and neck, liver or kidney cancer. In this chain, TRBV9 is recombined with TRBJ2-1; TRBD2 aligns with 8 central bases. The CDR3 reads CASSVGGGGSYNEQFF. The nucleotides are TGTGCCAGCAGCGTTGGTGGCGGGGGGTCCTACAATGAGCAGTTCTTC.